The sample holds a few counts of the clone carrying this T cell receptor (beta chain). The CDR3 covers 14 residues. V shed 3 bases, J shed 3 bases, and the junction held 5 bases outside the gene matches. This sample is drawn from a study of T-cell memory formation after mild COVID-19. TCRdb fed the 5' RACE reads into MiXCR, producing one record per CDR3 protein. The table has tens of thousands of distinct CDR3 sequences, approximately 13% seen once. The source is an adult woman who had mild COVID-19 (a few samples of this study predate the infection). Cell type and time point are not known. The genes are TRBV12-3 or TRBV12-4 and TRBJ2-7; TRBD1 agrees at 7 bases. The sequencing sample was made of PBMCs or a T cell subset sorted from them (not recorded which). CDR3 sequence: CASSFGTAYYEQYF. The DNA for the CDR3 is TGTGCCAGCAGTTTTGGGACAGCCTACTACGAGCAGTACTTC.